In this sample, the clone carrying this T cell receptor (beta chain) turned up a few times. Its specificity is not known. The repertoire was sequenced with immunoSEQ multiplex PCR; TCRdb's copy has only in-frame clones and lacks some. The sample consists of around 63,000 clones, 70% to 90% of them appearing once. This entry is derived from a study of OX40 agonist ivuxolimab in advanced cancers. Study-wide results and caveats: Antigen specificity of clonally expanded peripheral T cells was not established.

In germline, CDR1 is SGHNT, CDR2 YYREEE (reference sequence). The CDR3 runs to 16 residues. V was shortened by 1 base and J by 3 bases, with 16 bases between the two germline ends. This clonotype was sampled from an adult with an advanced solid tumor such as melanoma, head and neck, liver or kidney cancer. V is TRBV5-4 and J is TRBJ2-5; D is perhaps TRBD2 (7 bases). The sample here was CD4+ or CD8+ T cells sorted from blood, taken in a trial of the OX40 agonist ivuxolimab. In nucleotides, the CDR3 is TGTGCCAGCAGCTTGAATCTAATAGGGGGGGAAGAGACCCAGTACTTC. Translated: CASSLNLIGGEETQYF.